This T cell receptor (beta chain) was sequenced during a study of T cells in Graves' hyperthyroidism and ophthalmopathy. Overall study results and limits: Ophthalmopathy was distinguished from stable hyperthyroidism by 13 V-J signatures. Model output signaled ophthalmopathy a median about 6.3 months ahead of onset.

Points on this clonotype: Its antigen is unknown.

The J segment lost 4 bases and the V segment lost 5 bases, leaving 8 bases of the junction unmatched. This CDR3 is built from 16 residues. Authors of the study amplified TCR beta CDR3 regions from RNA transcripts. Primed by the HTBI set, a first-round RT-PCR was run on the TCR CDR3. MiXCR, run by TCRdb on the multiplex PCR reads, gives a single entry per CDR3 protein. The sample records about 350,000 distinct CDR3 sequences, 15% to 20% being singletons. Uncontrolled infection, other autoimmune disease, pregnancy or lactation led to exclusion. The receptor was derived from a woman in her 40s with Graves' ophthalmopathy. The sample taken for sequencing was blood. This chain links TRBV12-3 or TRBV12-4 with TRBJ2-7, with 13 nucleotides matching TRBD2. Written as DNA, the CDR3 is TGTGCCAGCAGTCCCCGACTAGCGGGAGGTTATTACGAGCAGTACTTC. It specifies CASSPRLAGGYYEQYF.